This T cell receptor beta chain was identified during a study of T cell responses to AZD1222 COVID-19 vaccine (dated by TCRdb to the early 2020s). Notes on the research overall: AZD1222 recipients given second doses at about 4 weeks or at about 12 weeks were pooled, since spike-specific TCR depth and breadth were not found to differ between the two schedules. Trial participants were enrolled by age into 18-55, 56-69 and 70-plus year subgroups, with around 150, 28 and 57 TCR-sequenced participants respectively. A total of approximately 240 trial participants underwent TCR sequencing, of whom approximately 200 had received two doses of AZD1222 and about 26 had received two doses of the MenACWY control vaccine.

As concerns this clone: Its antigen remains undetermined. No clone much larger than this one lies a single base away; base qualities are absent.

Compared with germline, V lacks 4 bases and J lacks 11 bases; bases without a gene match: 14. From the cysteine through the phenylalanine, the CDR3 covers 15 amino acids. Only CDR3 DNA is held: 45 bases, read in frame from base 1. CDR1 is given as SGHNT and CDR2 as YYREEE, both from the germline V gene (reference sequence). The label giving this sample's time point can be read as: baseline before first vaccination. Vaccinee samples came from UK trials COV001 and COV002, including a single-blind randomized controlled phase 2/3 trial of AZD1222 (ChAdOx1 nCoV-19) in healthy adults. For TCRbeta chain sequencing, PBMC samples from trial participants were taken at day 0 and at day 28 after the second dose. The CDR3 regions of human TCRbeta chains were analyzed by immunosequencing. On the study's bioinformatics: Repertoire TCRs were matched against a reference library of SARS-CoV-2-specific TCRs generated with the MIRA antigen-specificity platform. Breadth meant the fraction of unique TCRs that were SARS-CoV-2-associated, whereas depth meant the fraction of total T cells that were SARS-CoV-2-associated. Using the MIRA data, every spike-specific TCR was mapped to the spike region that the TCR reacted to and assigned to either a CD4 or a CD8 class. Log10-transformed breadth and depth values were compared by one-way ANOVA with Sidak's multiple comparisons tests. This immuneACCESS table, as held by TCRdb, lists in-frame sequences with V and J called but not all clones. Of the missing ones, under half trace to an unresolved V gene in checked studies; the others have no known cause. The V and J calls and the clone size are those of that table, but D and trimming were determined from the DNA. The sample has some 120,000 clones on record, approximately 88% of them singletons. The top ten hold 4.5% to 5% of the sample.

What the study reported, not specific to this receptor: Reportedly, almost half of the unique spike-specific TCRs recognized epitopes lying outside the regions that are mutated in the B.1.351 and B.1.1.7 variants. The 56-69-year group was small, and its depth increase did not reach significance, likely because of low power. Participants were mostly white British, with more females than males. The authors suggested clonal diversity may have been underestimated. The vaccine-associated CD4 TCRs covered the entire spike protein, and the dominant responses fell in regions 160-218 and 743-854. A significant rise in spike-specific TCR breadth and depth was observed after two AZD1222 doses relative to day 0 and relative to MenACWY recipients. Because no samples from the day 14 peak response were available, repertoires could be characterized only after the peak T cell response. Conclusions about previously exposed vaccinees were limited because only a handful of AZD1222 recipients were SARS-CoV-2 seropositive at baseline.

This TCR was sampled from an adult in good health. Rearrangement joined TRBV5-4 to TRBJ1-2; 10 junctional bases match TRBD1. Sequencing was performed on peripheral blood, taken on day 0 of AZD1222 vaccination. The CDR3 loop reads CASSPTGGSSVEYTF. The DNA is TGTGCCAGCAGCCCGACAGGGGGCTCGTCTGTCGAATACACCTTC.